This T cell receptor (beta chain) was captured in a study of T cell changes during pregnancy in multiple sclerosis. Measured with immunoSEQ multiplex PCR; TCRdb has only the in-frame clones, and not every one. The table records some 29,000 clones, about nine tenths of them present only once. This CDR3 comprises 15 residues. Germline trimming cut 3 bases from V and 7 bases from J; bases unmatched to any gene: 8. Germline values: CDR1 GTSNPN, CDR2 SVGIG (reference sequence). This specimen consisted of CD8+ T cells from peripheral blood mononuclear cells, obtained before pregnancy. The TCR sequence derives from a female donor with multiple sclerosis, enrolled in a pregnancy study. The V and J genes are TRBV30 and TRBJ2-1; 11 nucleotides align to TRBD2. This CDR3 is CAWSQLAGEVNEQFF. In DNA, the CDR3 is TGTGCCTGGAGCCAACTAGCGGGAGAGGTGAATGAGCAGTTCTTC. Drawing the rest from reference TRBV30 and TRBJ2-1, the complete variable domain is SQTIHQWPATLVQPVGSPLSLECTVEGTSNPNLYWYRQAAGRGLQLLFYSVGIGQISSEVPQNLSASRPQDRQFILSSKKLLLSDSGFYLCAWSQLAGEVNEQFFGPGTRLTVL.